The source of this TCR beta chain is a study of T cell responses to AZD1222 COVID-19 vaccine. Assay: immunoSEQ multiplex PCR; the TCRdb copy retains only in-frame clones and omits some. The sample consists of more than 90,000 clones, more than 70% of them appearing once. To note about this clone: The antigen is not known.

Whole-study findings and limits: White British donors predominated, females outnumbered males, and clonal diversity was possibly underestimated. The number of AZD1222 recipients seropositive at baseline was only six. Spike-specific TCR breadth rose after two AZD1222 doses, and depth rose as well.

CDR3 size: 14 residues. Trimming pared 0 bases from V and 0 bases from J, leaving 6 bases between. In germline, CDR1 is SGDLS, CDR2 YYNGEE. This TCR came from an adult who received the AZD1222 COVID-19 vaccine. This chain connects TRBV9 to TRBJ1-1; D is undetermined. The specimen comprised peripheral blood, sampled 28 days after the second AZD1222 dose. Written as DNA, the CDR3 is TGTGCCAGCAGCGTAGACGTCCTGAACACTGAAGCTTTCTTT. Protein sequence: CASSVDVLNTEAFF.